The 3 T cell receptor beta chains below were found in one sample sequenced in a study of blood T cell repertoires in COVID-19. Sequencing used immunoSEQ multiplex PCR; TCRdb keeps in-frame clones, though not all of them. The sample includes approximately 100,000 clones, more than 75% of them seen just once. Material for sequencing was peripheral blood. These TCRs come from a woman between 65 and 79 years old with acute or convalescent COVID-19.

This clone came up once. The chain couples TRBV5-1 to TRBJ1-2, with D hard to call. This CDR3 is 14 amino acids long. Trimming left V 0 bases short and J 4 bases short, with 10 bases between. Per germline, CDR1 SGHRS and CDR2 YFSETQ. Written as DNA, the CDR3 is TGCGCCAGCAGCTTGGACACGGGGTCCTATGGCTACACCTTC. It specifies CASSLDTGSYGYTF.

V is TRBV3-1 (or the pseudogene TRBV3-2) and J is TRBJ2-2; D might be TRBD2 (6 bases). V dropped 3 bases and J dropped 6 bases, with 14 bases sitting between them. Looked up from germline, CDR1 is LGHDT and CDR2 is YNNKEL (reference sequence). CDR3 length: 15 residues. CDR3 amino acids: CASSHHRGLAGELFF. The CDR3 DNA follows: TGTGCCAGCAGCCATCATCGGGGGTTGGCCGGGGAGCTGTTTTTT.

The rearrangement joins TRBV5-4 to TRBJ1-1; TRBD1 aligns across 10 bases. Germline trimming cut 4 bases from V and 3 bases from J; bases unmatched to any gene: 6. The CDR3 length is 15 residues. The germline V gene has CDR1 SGHNT and CDR2 YYREEE (reference sequence). The CDR3 is CASSLDRGGDTEAFF. As DNA, the CDR3 is TGTGCCAGCAGCCTGGACAGGGGGGGGGACACTGAAGCTTTCTTT.